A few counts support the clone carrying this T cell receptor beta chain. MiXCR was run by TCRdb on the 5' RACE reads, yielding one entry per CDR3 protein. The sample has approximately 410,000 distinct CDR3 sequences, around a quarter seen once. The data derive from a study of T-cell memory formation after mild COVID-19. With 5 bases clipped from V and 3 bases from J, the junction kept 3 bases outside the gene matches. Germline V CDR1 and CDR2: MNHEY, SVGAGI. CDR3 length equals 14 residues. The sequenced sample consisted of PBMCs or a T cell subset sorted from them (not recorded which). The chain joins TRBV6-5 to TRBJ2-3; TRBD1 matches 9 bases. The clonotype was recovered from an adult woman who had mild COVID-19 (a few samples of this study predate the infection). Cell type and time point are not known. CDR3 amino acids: CASSMGQGTDTQYF. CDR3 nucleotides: TGTGCCAGCAGTATGGGACAGGGAACAGATACGCAGTATTTT.